This T cell receptor (beta chain) was observed in a study of T cell responses to AZD1222 COVID-19 vaccine. Regarding the study as a whole: Clonal diversity may have been underestimated, and the donors were mostly white British, with more females than males. Recipients of two AZD1222 doses showed rising Spike-specific TCR breadth and depth. Regions 160-218 and 743-854 held dominance among vaccine-associated CD4 TCRs, which spanned spike.

Clones were sequenced by immunoSEQ multiplex PCR, and TCRdb holds only the in-frame ones, with some missing. Among 150,000 to 200,000 clones listed, 88% were seen once. Of note for this clone: Its antigen is not identified.

This CDR3 contains 15 residues. The V gene lost 4 bases and the J gene lost 0 bases, with 10 bases spanning the gap. Germline CDR1 LNHDA, CDR2 SQIVND (reference sequence). The chain uses TRBV19 and TRBJ2-1; a possible D gene is TRBD1 (6 bases). This clonotype was sampled from an adult who received the AZD1222 COVID-19 vaccine. Sequenced here: peripheral blood, sampled 28 days after the second AZD1222 dose. In DNA, the CDR3 is TGTGCCAGTAGTACCGGACAGCTCTCCTACAATGAGCAGTTCTTC. Translation: CASSTGQLSYNEQFF.